The rows below give T cell receptor beta chains drawn from one sample of a study of cytomegalovirus exposure and HLA in healthy donors. Data came from immunoSEQ multiplex PCR; TCRdb stores just in-frame clones and leaves some out. This sample carries roughly 150,000 clones, 60% to 80% of them seen once, and the ten largest clones take roughly 2%. Material for sequencing was PBMCs. The source of these receptors is a man in his forties or fifties in good health and CMV-seropositive. Both conserved end residues are part of each CDR3. The D gene is left open where the match is weak. Clone size is stated in some rows and not others, as once, few, many or a class when expanded.

abundance,v_gene,d_gene,j_gene,CDR3aa,CDR3nt
NA,TRBV11-3,NA,TRBJ2-3,CASSDTTDTQYF,TGTGCCAGCAGCGATACTACGGATACGCAGTATTTT
NA,TRBV5-6,NA,TRBJ1-6,CASRQFGNSPLHF,TGCGCCAGCAGACAGTTTGGTAATTCACCCCTCCACTTT
NA,TRBV6-5,TRBD1,TRBJ1-2,CASSPRQGSYGYTF,TGTGCCAGCAGTCCAAGACAGGGTTCCTATGGCTACACCTTC
once,TRBV10-1,TRBD1,TRBJ1-1,CASSEGQGVGGTEAFF,TGCGCCAGCAGTGAGGGTCAGGGGGTAGGAGGCACTGAAGCTTTCTTT
once,TRBV18,TRBD1,TRBJ1-6,CASSQKDRISPLHF,TGTGCCAGCTCACAAAAGGACAGGATTTCACCCCTCCACTTT
NA,TRBV5-5,NA,TRBJ2-7,CASSTDRTYEQYF,TGTGCCAGCAGCACGGACAGAACCTACGAGCAGTACTTC
once,TRBV9,TRBD1,TRBJ1-4,CASSVGQGNEKLFF,TGTGCCAGCAGCGTGGGACAGGGGAACGAAAAACTGTTTTTT
NA,TRBV6-5,NA,TRBJ1-1,CASSSQQGKAEAFF,TGTGCCAGCAGTTCTCAACAGGGAAAGGCTGAAGCTTTCTTT
NA,TRBV5-1,NA,TRBJ1-3,CASSLMIGSGNTIYF,TGCGCCAGCAGCTTAATGATAGGGAGTGGAAACACCATATATTTT
NA,TRBV11-3,NA,TRBJ1-5,CASSFNRESNQPQHF,TGTGCCAGCAGCTTCAACAGGGAGAGCAATCAGCCCCAGCATTTT
NA,TRBV5-1,TRBD2,TRBJ2-3,CASSSPRLAELTDTQYF,TGCGCCAGCAGCTCCCCCCGTCTAGCGGAGCTCACAGATACGCAGTATTTT
few,TRBV6-1,TRBD1,TRBJ2-5,CASSHLDRDVGTQYF,TGTGCCAGCAGTCACCTGGACAGGGATGTCGGGACCCAGTACTTC
few,TRBV18,NA,TRBJ1-6,CASSPYIQGQNSPLHF,TGTGCCAGCTCACCATACATACAGGGACAAAATTCACCCCTCCACTTT
NA,TRBV6-5,TRBD1,TRBJ2-2,CASSFAGTADTGELFF,TGTGCCAGCAGTTTCGCCGGGACAGCGGACACCGGGGAGCTGTTTTTT
NA,TRBV9,NA,TRBJ1-1,CASKGVNTEAFF,TGTGCCAGCAAAGGGGTGAACACTGAAGCTTTCTTT
NA,TRBV4-3,NA,TRBJ2-7,CASSQAYPGAYEQYF,TGCGCCAGCAGCCAAGCGTACCCAGGGGCCTACGAGCAGTACTTC
NA,TRBV4-2,TRBD2,TRBJ2-1,CASSQEAGGRYNEQFF,TGTGCCAGCAGCCAAGAAGCGGGGGGGCGATACAATGAGCAGTTCTTC
NA,TRBV7-9,TRBD1,TRBJ2-5,CASSSDRDQETQYF,TGTGCCAGCAGCTCGGACAGGGATCAAGAGACCCAGTACTTC
NA,TRBV7-2,TRBD2,TRBJ2-1,CASRSGGTGNGQFF,TGTGCCAGCAGGAGCGGGGGGACCGGCAATGGGCAGTTCTTC
NA,TRBV15,NA,TRBJ1-2,CATSRGGFDYGYTF,TGTGCCACCAGCAGAGGGGGCTTTGACTATGGCTACACCTTC
NA,TRBV27,NA,TRBJ1-1,CASSLERYRSNTEAFF,TGTGCCAGCAGTCTCGAGCGTTACAGGTCGAACACTGAAGCTTTCTTT
NA,TRBV5-6,TRBD2,TRBJ2-1,CASRGLAGGNSYNEQFF,TGTGCCAGCAGGGGACTAGCGGGGGGGAACTCCTACAATGAGCAGTTCTTC